The present entry profiles one TCR beta chain with its context. The antigen is not known. This record comes from a study of blood T cells in healthy people across ages. Study results and caveats: Versus aged donors, long-lived donors had higher diversity and more naive CD4+ cells.

A second PCR of roughly 6 to 12 cycles used a sample-barcoded 5' primer and a J-beta primer mix. In TCRdb, the 5' RACE reads were re-called with MiXCR into one record per CDR3 protein. The sample has approximately 800,000 distinct CDR3 sequences; 20% to 30% are singletons. The sample also formed part of further work on T cells of mothers and their children.

The receptor's source is a boy aged 5 to 17 in good health. Sequences were obtained from blood.

The CDR3 is CASSFGTENYGYTF. CDR3 coding DNA: TGTGCCAGCAGCTTCGGGACGGAGAACTATGGCTACACCTTC. The chain has TRBV7-3 and TRBJ1-2, with D tentatively TRBD1 (5 bases). This CDR3 spans 14 amino acids. The ends were cut back, 3 bases at V and 2 bases at J, with 10 bases in the middle. The germline gives CDR1 SGHTA, CDR2 FQGTGA.